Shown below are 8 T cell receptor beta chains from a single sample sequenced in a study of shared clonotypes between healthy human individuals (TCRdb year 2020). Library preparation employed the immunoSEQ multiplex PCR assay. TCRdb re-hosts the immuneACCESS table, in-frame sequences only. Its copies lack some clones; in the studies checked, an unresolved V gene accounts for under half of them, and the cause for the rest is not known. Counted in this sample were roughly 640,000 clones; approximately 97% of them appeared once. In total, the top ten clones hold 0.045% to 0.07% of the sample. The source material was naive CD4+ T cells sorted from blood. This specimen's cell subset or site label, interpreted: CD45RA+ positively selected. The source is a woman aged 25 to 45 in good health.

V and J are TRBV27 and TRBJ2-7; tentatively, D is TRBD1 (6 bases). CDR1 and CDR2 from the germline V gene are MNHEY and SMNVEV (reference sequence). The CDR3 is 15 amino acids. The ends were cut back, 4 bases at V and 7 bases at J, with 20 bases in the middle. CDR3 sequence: CASSSSRGGIGEQYF. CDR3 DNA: TGTGCCAGCAGTTCCTCCAGGGGCGGAATTGGGGAGCAGTACTTC.

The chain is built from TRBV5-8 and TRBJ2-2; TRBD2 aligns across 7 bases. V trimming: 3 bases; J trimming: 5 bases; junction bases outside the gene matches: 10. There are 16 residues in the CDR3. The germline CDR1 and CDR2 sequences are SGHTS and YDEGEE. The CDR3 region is CASSSGTGGRTGELFF. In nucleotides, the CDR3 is TGTGCCAGCAGCTCGGGGACGGGAGGAAGAACCGGGGAGCTGTTTTTT.

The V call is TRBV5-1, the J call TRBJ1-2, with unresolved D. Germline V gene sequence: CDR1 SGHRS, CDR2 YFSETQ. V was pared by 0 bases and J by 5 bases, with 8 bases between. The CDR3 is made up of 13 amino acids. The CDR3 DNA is TGCGCCAGCAGCTTGGCCGCAGCTTATGGCTACACCTTC. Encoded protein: CASSLAAAYGYTF.

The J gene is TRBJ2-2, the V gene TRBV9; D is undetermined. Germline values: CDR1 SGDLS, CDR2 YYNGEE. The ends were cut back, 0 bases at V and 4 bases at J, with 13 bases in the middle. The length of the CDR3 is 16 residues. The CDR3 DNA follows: TGTGCCAGCAGCGTAGACGGTGCGGTTAGCACCGGGGAGCTGTTTTTT. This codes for CASSVDGAVSTGELFF. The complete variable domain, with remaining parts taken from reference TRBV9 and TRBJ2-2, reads DSGVTQTPKHLITATGQRVTLRCSPRSGDLSVYWYQQSLDQGLQFLIQYYNGEERAKGNILERFSAQQFPDLHSELNLSSLELGDSALYFCASSVDGAVSTGELFFGEGSRLTVL.

The CDR3 nucleotides are TGCAGCGTTGCAGGGTCAGGTCAGCCCCAGCATTTT. This translates into CSVAGSGQPQHF. This chain links TRBV29-1 with TRBJ1-5; maybe TRBD1 (5 bases). The V end was cut by 4 bases, the J end by 6 bases, with 10 bases between. The CDR3 loop spans 12 amino acids. Germline CDR1 SQVTM, CDR2 ANQGSEA.

The DNA of the CDR3 is TGTGCCAGCAGCTTCAAAGGGGATCAGCCCCAGCATTTT. Residues: CASSFKGDQPQHF. This chain connects TRBV7-9 to TRBJ1-5, with D possibly TRBD1 on 5 matching bases. This CDR3 is built from 13 residues. V lost 3 bases and J lost 5, with 8 bases in between. Germline values: CDR1 SEHNR, CDR2 FQNEAQ (reference sequence).

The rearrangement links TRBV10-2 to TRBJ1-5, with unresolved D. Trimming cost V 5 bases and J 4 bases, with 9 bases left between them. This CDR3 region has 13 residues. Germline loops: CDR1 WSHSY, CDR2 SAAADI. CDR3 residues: CASSHGRNQPQHF. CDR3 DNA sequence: TGCGCCAGCAGTCACGGAAGGAATCAGCCCCAGCATTTT.

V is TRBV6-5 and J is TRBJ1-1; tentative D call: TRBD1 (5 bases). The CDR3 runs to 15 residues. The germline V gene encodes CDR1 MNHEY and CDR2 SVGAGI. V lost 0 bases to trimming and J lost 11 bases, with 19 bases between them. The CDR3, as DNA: TGTGCCAGCAGTTACTCGAAGTCAATTCAGGGCGGCGCTTTCTTT. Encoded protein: CASSYSKSIQGGAFF.